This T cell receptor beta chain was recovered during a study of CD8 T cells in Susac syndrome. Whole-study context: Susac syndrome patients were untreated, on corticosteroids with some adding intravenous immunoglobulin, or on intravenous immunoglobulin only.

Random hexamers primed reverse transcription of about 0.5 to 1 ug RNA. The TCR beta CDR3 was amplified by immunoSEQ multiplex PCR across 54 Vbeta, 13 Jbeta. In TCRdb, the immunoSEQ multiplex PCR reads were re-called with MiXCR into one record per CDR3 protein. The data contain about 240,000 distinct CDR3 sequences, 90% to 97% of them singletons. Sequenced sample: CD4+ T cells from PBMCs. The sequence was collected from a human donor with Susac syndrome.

The CDR3 is CSVTGYQGETQYF. In DNA, the CDR3 is TGCAGCGTTACGGGCTATCAGGGGGAGACCCAGTACTTC. The V call is TRBV29-1, the J call TRBJ2-5; D may be TRBD1 (6 bases). CDR1 is SQVTM, CDR2 ANQGSEA, per germline. The length of the CDR3 is 13 residues. Trimming took off 5 bases at V and 5 bases at J, with 15 bases between the two ends.